The clone carrying this T cell receptor (beta chain) has a single count. The PCR made use of 60 Vbeta and 13 Jbeta primers. Profiling relied on immunoSEQ multiplex PCR, and the TCRdb table lists in-frame clones only, not all of them. The sample shows more than 75,000 clones, roughly 80% of them seen only once. This CDR3 has 12 residues. Trimming shortened V by 6 bases and J by 6 bases, and 9 bases separated the two germline ends. CDR1 is SGHTA, CDR2 FQGNSA, per germline. The sample is drawn from a study of cytomegalovirus exposure and HLA in healthy donors. These donors, healthy bone marrow donors, were studied.

The TCR comes from a woman aged 40 to 49 in good health and CMV-seropositive. The sequencing input was PBMCs. The chain combines TRBV7-2 with TRBJ2-1, with D maybe TRBD2 (6 bases). The chain's CDR3 is CASRRDFNEQFF. The CDR3 nucleotides are TGTGCCAGCAGGCGGGACTTCAATGAGCAGTTCTTC.